The entry below gives a single T cell receptor (beta chain) sequence along with its context. The antigen remains unidentified. The data belong to a study of T cells in localized non-small cell lung cancer. Germline assignment: CDR1 MGHRA and CDR2 YSYEKL. V shed 0 bases and J shed 5 bases, with 10 bases lying between them. The length of the CDR3 is 14 residues. The study, taken as a whole, reports: Adjacent lung had a median roughly 50 of the 100 largest tumor clones. It remains possible that heterogeneity exists, since only one tumor region was sequenced.

Profiling relied on immunoSEQ multiplex PCR, and the TCRdb table lists in-frame clones only, not all of them. The table lists 45,000 to 60,000 clones, more than 85% of them singletons. This sequence joins TRBV4-1 and TRBJ1-2; D is undetermined. The sample in question was PBMCs, obtained before any cancer treatment. This TCR derives from a man aged 40 to 69 with stage II lung adenocarcinoma. CDR3 protein: CASSQDMVSYGYTF. DNA for the CDR3: TGCGCCAGCAGCCAAGATATGGTGTCGTATGGCTACACCTTC.